What follows are 3 T cell receptor beta chains derived from one specimen sequenced in a study of identical twins listed by TCRdb under 2016. Library construction relied on 5' RACE. The sample was run on an Illumina HiSeq 2000. Starting from the raw public reads, TCRdb applied fastp trimming at Q25, assembled clones with MiXCR and retained in-frame beta chains. Each entry is one CDR3 protein sequence, shown with its most common DNA and genes. Within this sample are 500,000 to 550,000 distinct CDR3 sequences, with roughly a fifth of them counted one time only. Around 0.91% of the sample belongs to the ten largest clones. Separately, the same data were catalogued under a study of T cells expressing NK-cell markers.

Sample: CD4+ T cells sorted from blood. These receptors were taken from a woman aged 18-29 years in good health.

The V call is TRBV10-3, the J call TRBJ2-7; the D is unclear. This CDR3 region has 15 residues. V lost 2 bases and J lost 0, with 11 bases in between. Germline CDR1 and CDR2: ENHRY and SYGVKD. The CDR3 DNA reads TGTGCCATCAGTGAGGAAAGGGTTAGCTCCTACGAGCAGTACTTC. As protein: CAISEERVSSYEQYF.

The CDR3 nucleotides read TGTGCCAGCAGCCAAGAAACGAGACTCCCCCCATACTTC. It codes for CASSQETRLPPYF. The rearrangement uses TRBV3-1 and TRBJ2-7; no definite D call. Trimming pared 0 bases from V and 13 bases from J, leaving 16 bases between. The CDR3 is 13 amino acids. Germline V gene sequence: CDR1 LGHDT, CDR2 YNNKEL (reference sequence).

The chain carries TRBV11-3 and TRBJ2-3; 9 bases are shared with TRBD2. CDR3 length: 16 residues. The V and J ends lost 5 bases and 6 bases, in that order; junction bases with no gene match: 12. Germline CDR1 SGHNT, CDR2 YENEEA. CDR3 residues: CASSLFSGGPRDTQYF. In nucleotides, the CDR3 is TGTGCCAGCAGCCTCTTTAGCGGGGGCCCCCGGGATACGCAGTATTTT.